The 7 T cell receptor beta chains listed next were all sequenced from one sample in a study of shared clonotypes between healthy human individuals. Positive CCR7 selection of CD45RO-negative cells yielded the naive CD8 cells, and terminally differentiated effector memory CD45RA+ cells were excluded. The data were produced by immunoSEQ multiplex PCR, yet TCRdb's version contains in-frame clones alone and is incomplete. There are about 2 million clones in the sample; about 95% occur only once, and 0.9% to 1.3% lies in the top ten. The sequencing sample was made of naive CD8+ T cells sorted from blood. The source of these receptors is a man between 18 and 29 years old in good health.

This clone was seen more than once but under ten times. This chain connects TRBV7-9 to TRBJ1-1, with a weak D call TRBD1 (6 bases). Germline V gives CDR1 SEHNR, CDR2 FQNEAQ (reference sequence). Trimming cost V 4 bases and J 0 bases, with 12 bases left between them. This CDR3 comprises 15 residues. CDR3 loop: CASSSEQGMNTEAFF. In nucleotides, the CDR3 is TGTGCCAGCAGCTCCGAACAGGGCATGAACACTGAAGCTTTCTTT.

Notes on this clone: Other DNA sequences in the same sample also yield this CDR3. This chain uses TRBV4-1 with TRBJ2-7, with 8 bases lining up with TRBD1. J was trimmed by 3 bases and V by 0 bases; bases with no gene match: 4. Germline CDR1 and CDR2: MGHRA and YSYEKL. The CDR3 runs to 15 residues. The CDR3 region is CASSQEGTGVYEQYF. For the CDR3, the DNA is TGCGCCAGCAGCCAAGAGGGGACAGGAGTCTACGAGCAGTACTTC.

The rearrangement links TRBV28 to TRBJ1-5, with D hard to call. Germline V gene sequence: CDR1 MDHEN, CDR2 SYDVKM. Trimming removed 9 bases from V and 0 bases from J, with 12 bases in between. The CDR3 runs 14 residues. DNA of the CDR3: TGTGCCAGTGGAGAAACCTATAGCAATCAGCCCCAGCATTTT. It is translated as CASGETYSNQPQHF.

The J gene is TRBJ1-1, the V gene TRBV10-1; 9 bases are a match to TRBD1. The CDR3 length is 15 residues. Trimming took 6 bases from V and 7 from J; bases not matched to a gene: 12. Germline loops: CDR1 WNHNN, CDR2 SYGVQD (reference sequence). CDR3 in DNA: TGCGCCAGCAGGGACCGGGCCACAGGGGGCTTTGAAGCTTTCTTT. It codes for CASRDRATGGFEAFF.

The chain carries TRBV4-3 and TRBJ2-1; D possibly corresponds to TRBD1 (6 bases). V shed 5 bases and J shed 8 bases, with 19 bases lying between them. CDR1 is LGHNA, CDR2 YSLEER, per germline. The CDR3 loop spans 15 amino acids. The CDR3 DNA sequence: TGCGCCAGCAGCGACGGGGCAGGGGTCTTCGATGAGCAGTTCTTC. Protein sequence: CASSDGAGVFDEQFF.

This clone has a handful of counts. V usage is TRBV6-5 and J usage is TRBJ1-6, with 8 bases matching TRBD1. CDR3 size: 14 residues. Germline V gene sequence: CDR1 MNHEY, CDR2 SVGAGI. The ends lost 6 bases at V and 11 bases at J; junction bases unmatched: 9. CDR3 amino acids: CASSPEDRVPPLHF. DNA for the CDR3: TGTGCCAGCAGCCCGGAGGACAGGGTTCCACCCCTCCACTTT.

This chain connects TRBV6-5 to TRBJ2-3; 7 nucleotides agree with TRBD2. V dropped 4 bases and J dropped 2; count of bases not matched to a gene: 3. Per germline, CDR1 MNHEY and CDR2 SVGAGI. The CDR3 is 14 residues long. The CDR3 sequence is CASSFAGVTDTQYF. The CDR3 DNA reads TGTGCCAGCAGTTTTGCGGGAGTCACAGATACGCAGTATTTT.